This record looks at one TCR beta chain sequence and its context. Assay: immunoSEQ multiplex PCR; the TCRdb copy retains only in-frame clones and omits some. The table records about 100,000 clones, about 90% of them present only once. This CDR3 region has 13 residues. CDR1 is ENHRY and CDR2 is SYGVKD in the germline V gene. This entry is derived from a study of T cell responses to AZD1222 COVID-19 vaccine. This clonotype was obtained from an adult in good health. The chain links TRBV10-3 to TRBJ2-1; D is ambiguous. The source was peripheral blood, collected on day 0 of MenACWY control vaccination. The CDR3 reads CDDTNDSYNEQFF. CDR3 nucleotides: TGTGATGACACAAACGATTCCTACAATGAGCAGTTCTTC.